This T cell receptor beta chain is drawn from a study of control samples from healthy donors and cancer patients. The data were produced by immunoSEQ multiplex PCR, yet TCRdb's version contains in-frame clones alone and is incomplete. The sample yields about 55,000 clones, nearly 90% seen once. This clone was observed once. Sequencing was done on a sample of blood. The TCR sequence derives from a man aged 45 to 65 in good health.

In DNA form, the CDR3 reads TGTGCCAGCAACCCCACGACTAGCGGACAAGAGACCCAGTACTTC. Amino acid sequence: CASNPTTSGQETQYF. The chain is built from TRBV6-5 and TRBJ2-5; 9 bases are shared with TRBD2. The CDR3 sequence is 15 residues long. The junction had 8 bases not matched to a gene; V was cut back by 7 bases and J by 2 bases. From germline, CDR1 is MNHEY and CDR2 SVGAGI.